This paragraph reports one T cell receptor beta chain. The sample is drawn from a study of CD8+CD57+ T cells in acquired aplastic anemia. Overall study: Yields of DNA that came from sorted CD4+ and CD8+ cells averaged approximately 3.5 ug.

All patients picked for sequencing had shown, by flow cytometry, an expansion of CD8+CD57+ cells. Patients had received no therapy at the time of blood sampling. Researchers used genomic DNA as the template to profile TCR beta VDJ and CDR3. TCRdb analysed the reads with MiXCR anew, one entry per CDR3 protein. Of about 270,000 distinct CDR3 sequences listed, approximately 86% are singletons. The CDR3 is 14 amino acids. V lost 4 bases to trimming and J lost 13 bases, with 18 bases between them. Germline CDR1 is SGDLS and CDR2 is YYNGEE. The chain is built from TRBV9 and TRBJ1-6; D ambiguous. The sequence derives from a human donor with aplastic anemia. Sequencing used sorted CD4+, CD8+, or CD8+CD57+ T cells (not recorded which) from PBMCs. In DNA, the CDR3 is TGTGCCAGCAGCTTGAGTTCCTATCGTTCTCCCCTCCACTTT. Residues: CASSLSSYRSPLHF.